These T cell receptor beta chains were read from a single sample in a study of Ad26.COV2.S vaccination and SARS-CoV-2 variants. Sequencing used immunoSEQ multiplex PCR; TCRdb keeps in-frame clones, though not all of them. Among around 450,000 clones, approximately 89% were seen once, and the ten largest hold around 2.6%. Specimen: peripheral blood, collected in a trial of Ad26.COV2.S vaccine versus placebo. These receptors all stem from a person between 18 and 65 years old who received the Ad26.COV2.S COVID-19 vaccine or a placebo. CDR3s leave out the opening cysteine and the closing phenylalanine or tryptophan. The order of the fields is V gene, CDR3 protein.

v_call: TRBV6-6; cdr3_aa: ASGQGWTGNTIY
v_call: TRBV6-5; cdr3_aa: ASRNRAYEQY
v_call: TRBV6-5; cdr3_aa: ASSYRGGSSYEQY
v_call: TRBV13; cdr3_aa: ASSHRTRIADTQY
v_call: TRBV19; cdr3_aa: ASSIRGGDEKLF
v_call: TRBV7-3; cdr3_aa: ASSFTSGYADTQY
v_call: TRBV14; cdr3_aa: ASSLRGRETQY
v_call: TRBV28; cdr3_aa: ASSLFWAGELF
v_call: TRBV5-4; cdr3_aa: ASSLARQLETQY
v_call: TRBV5-1; cdr3_aa: ASSPGQGTYGYT
v_call: TRBV24-1; cdr3_aa: ATSGFRGQGYNEQF
v_call: TRBV7-2; cdr3_aa: ASSPQTGLSGNTIY
v_call: TRBV7-2; cdr3_aa: ASSLTVHNSPLH
v_call: TRBV28; cdr3_aa: ASTAFPGINYGYT
v_call: TRBV6-2/TRBV6-3; cdr3_aa: ASSPLTLGTGELF
v_call: TRBV11-3; cdr3_aa: ASSLDGPGGNEQF
v_call: TRBV3-1/TRBV3-2; cdr3_aa: ASSPRDRGNTIY
v_call: TRBV9; cdr3_aa: ASSLPDASGRGTDTQY
v_call: TRBV28; cdr3_aa: ASSLLSFGYT
v_call: TRBV2; cdr3_aa: ASRRGIAGGPDTQY
v_call: TRBV5-1; cdr3_aa: ASSPEGGQIGKLF
v_call: TRBV9; cdr3_aa: ASSVFVGYASTDTQY
v_call: TRBV6-1; cdr3_aa: ASSDGSGGHTDTQY
v_call: TRBV9; cdr3_aa: ASSKGAGTGNYGYT
v_call: TRBV11-1; cdr3_aa: ASSVGQGNEKLF
v_call: TRBV28; cdr3_aa: GGGKFNQPQH
v_call: TRBV29-1; cdr3_aa: SVSQGTNTEAF
v_call: TRBV5-4; cdr3_aa: ASSLTGRMNTEAF
v_call: TRBV9; cdr3_aa: ASSVGLAKYEQY
v_call: TRBV9; cdr3_aa: ASSVDPGRGNEKLF
v_call: TRBV2; cdr3_aa: ASREHRDNEQF
v_call: TRBV24-1; cdr3_aa: ATSDQTGATDTQY
v_call: TRBV4-2; cdr3_aa: ASSQGVAGRRETQY
v_call: TRBV7-2; cdr3_aa: ASSLGTGYWQTQY
v_call: TRBV10-3; cdr3_aa: AISESQGSRTEAF
v_call: TRBV5-6; cdr3_aa: ASSFGTVNNEQF
v_call: TRBV28; cdr3_aa: ASSLGRRGLGQPQH
v_call: TRBV24-1; cdr3_aa: ATSERGRETQY
v_call: TRBV12-5; cdr3_aa: ASGLSGPAGEQF
v_call: TRBV7-9; cdr3_aa: ASSLRQNSYEQY
v_call: TRBV15; cdr3_aa: ATSPGTATNEKLF
v_call: TRBV6-6; cdr3_aa: ASSYGGPGELF